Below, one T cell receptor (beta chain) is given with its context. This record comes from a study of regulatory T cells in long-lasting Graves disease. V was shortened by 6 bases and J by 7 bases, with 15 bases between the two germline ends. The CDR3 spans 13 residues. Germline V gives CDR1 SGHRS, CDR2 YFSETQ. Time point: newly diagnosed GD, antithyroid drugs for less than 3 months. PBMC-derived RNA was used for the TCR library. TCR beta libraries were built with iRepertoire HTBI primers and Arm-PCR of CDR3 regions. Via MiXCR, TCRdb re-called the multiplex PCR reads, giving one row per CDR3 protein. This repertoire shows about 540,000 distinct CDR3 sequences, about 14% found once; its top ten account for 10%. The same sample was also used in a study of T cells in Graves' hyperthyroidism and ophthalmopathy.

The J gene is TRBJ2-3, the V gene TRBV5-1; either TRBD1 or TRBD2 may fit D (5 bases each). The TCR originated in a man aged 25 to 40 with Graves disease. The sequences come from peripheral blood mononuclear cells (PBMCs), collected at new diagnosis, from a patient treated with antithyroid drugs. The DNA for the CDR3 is TGCGCCAGCACCTCGGGGCCCTTGTATACGCAGTATTTT. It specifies CASTSGPLYTQYF.